This TCR beta chain was sequenced in a study of metastatic and nonmetastatic thyroid tumors. Study-level background: Where malignant and benign thyroid patients were concerned, repertoires were compared across blood and tumor or nodule tissue. Overall study findings and caveats: It was reported that TCR beta diversity was significantly higher in malignant thyroid tumors than benign nodules, in blood and tumor.

This clone was picked up many times. Antigen specificity is unknown. In the original analysis: It was from CDR3 differences across clinicopathological groups that a distant-metastasis classifier for papillary thyroid cancer was built. TCRdb reprocessed the PCR reads via MiXCR. The V and J calls were determined by TCRdb, not by the authors. The sample comprises approximately 79,000 clones, around 9.2% of which are singletons, and around 8.8% rests with the top ten. CDR1 SEHNR and CDR2 FQNEAQ come from the germline V gene (reference sequence). CDR3 length: 14 amino acids. V was pared by 1 base and J by 5 bases, with 12 bases between. Nobody among the patients had been given any treatment before thyroid surgery.

The chain has TRBV7-9 and TRBJ2-7; D is possibly TRBD1 or TRBD2 (6 bases each). This clonotype was obtained from a female donor with papillary thyroid cancer or a benign thyroid nodule (not recorded which). Some clones in this sample may be carry-over from other donors' samples. Sample: blood. The CDR3 nucleotides are TGTGCCAGCAGCTTAGTGGGGGGCCGGGACGAGCAGTACTTC. Protein: CASSLVGGRDEQYF.